Below, 27 T cell receptor beta chains from the same sample are listed, as sequenced in a study of cytomegalovirus exposure and HLA in healthy donors. 60 Vbeta and 13 Jbeta primers were used in PCR. The protocol was immunoSEQ multiplex PCR, while the TCRdb copy is restricted to in-frame clones and leaves out a portion. The repertoire holds a few hundred thousand clones, with about 90% as singletons. Sequencing was performed on PBMCs. The receptor source for this set is a girl aged 2 to 9 in good health and CMV-seronegative.

This sequence joins TRBV18 and TRBJ2-5; possible D gene TRBD2, 7 bases. From germline, CDR1 is KGHSH and CDR2 LQKENI. This CDR3 comprises 15 residues. Trimming took 3 bases from V and 4 from J, leaving 15 bases between them. The CDR3 region has the DNA TGTGCCAGCTCACCCGGCGCAGGGGAGGGAGAGACCCAGTACTTC. It specifies CASSPGAGEGETQYF.

V gene TRBV2 combines with J gene TRBJ2-3; 10 bases align to TRBD1. Trimming cost V 6 bases and J 6 bases; bases outside gene matches: 6. The CDR3 is made up of 14 amino acids. In germline, CDR1 is SNHLY, CDR2 FYNNEI. CDR3 in DNA: TGTGCCAGCAGCCGACAGGGGGCTGAGGATACGCAGTATTTT. It translates to CASSRQGAEDTQYF.

This chain links TRBV7-3 with TRBJ2-2, with 15 positions matching TRBD2. After removal of 4 bases from V and 3 bases from J, the junction contained 6 bases not matched to a gene. CDR1 is SGHTA and CDR2 is FQGTGA in the germline V gene. This CDR3 has 18 amino acids. This chain's CDR3 is CASSSGLAGGYDTGELFF. The DNA for the CDR3 is TGTGCCAGCAGCTCGGGACTAGCGGGGGGATATGACACCGGGGAGCTGTTTTTT.

The CDR3 loop reads CASSLGTGNQPQHF. The CDR3 DNA reads as TGCGCCAGCAGCTTGGGGACAGGGAATCAGCCCCAGCATTTT. This rearrangement joins TRBV5-1 to TRBJ1-5, with TRBD1 identical over 8 bases. The germline V gene encodes CDR1 SGHRS and CDR2 YFSETQ. The CDR3 sequence is 14 residues long. Germline trimming cut 0 bases from V and 4 bases from J; bases unmatched to any gene: 0.

The V gene is TRBV6-5, the J gene TRBJ2-7; the match to TRBD1 covers 8 bases. J was trimmed by 8 bases and V by 2 bases; bases with no gene match: 11. CDR1 is MNHEY and CDR2 is SVGAGI in the germline V gene. This CDR3 has 15 residues. The DNA of the CDR3 is TGTGCCAGCAGTTACGGGACAGGCTCTACGTTCCAGCAGTACTTC. It codes for CASSYGTGSTFQQYF.

The chain has TRBV5-1 and TRBJ2-6, with D perhaps matching TRBD1 (6 bases). With 6 bases removed from V and 4 bases from J, the gap between germline ends came to 20 bases. Germline assignment: CDR1 SGHRS and CDR2 YFSETQ. The CDR3 runs 17 residues. The CDR3 loop reads CASILGHGESGANVLTF. CDR3 DNA: TGCGCCAGCATCCTGGGACATGGGGAATCCGGGGCCAACGTCCTGACTTTC. The full variable domain, completed using reference TRBV5-1 and TRBJ2-6, is KAGVTQTPRYLIKTRGQQVTLSCSPISGHRSVSWYQQTPGQGLQFLFEYFSETQRNKGNFPGRFSGRQFSNSRSEMNVSTLELGDSALYLCASILGHGESGANVLTFGAGSRLTVL.

This clone has a single count. The chain has TRBV10-3 and TRBJ2-2; 8 bases are a match to TRBD2. The germline V gene encodes CDR1 ENHRY and CDR2 SYGVKD. Germline trimming cut 4 bases from V and 5 bases from J; bases unmatched to any gene: 9. This CDR3 has 16 amino acids. CDR3 nucleotides: TGTGCCATCAGTGGGGGACCGGGACTAGAGACCGGGGAGCTGTTTTTT. Its translation is CAISGGPGLETGELFF.

V and J are TRBV2 and TRBJ2-1, with D possibly TRBD2 on 6 matching bases. V shed 6 bases and J shed 5 bases, with 14 bases lying between them. The CDR3 sequence is 14 residues long. The germline V gene encodes CDR1 SNHLY and CDR2 FYNNEI. The chain's CDR3 is CASSPLWGDNEQFF. The DNA for the CDR3 is TGTGCCAGCAGCCCCCTTTGGGGGGACAATGAGCAGTTCTTC. Full variable domain (missing parts from reference TRBV2 and TRBJ2-1): EPEVTQTPSHQVTQMGQEVILRCVPISNHLYFYWYRQILGQKVEFLVSFYNNEISEKSEIFDDQFSVERPDGSNFTLKIRSTKLEDSAMYFCASSPLWGDNEQFFGPGTRLTVL.

The chain links TRBV28 to TRBJ1-6; D is unclear. CDR3 length: 16 residues. Germline lookup yields CDR1 MDHEN and CDR2 SYDVKM. Trimming left V 6 bases short and J 0 bases short, with 12 bases between. The CDR3 sequence is CASSPTSSSYNSPLHF. The CDR3 bases are TGTGCCAGCAGCCCGACATCGAGCTCCTATAATTCACCCCTCCACTTT. Supplemented by reference TRBV28 and TRBJ1-6, the full variable domain reads DVKVTQSSRYLVKRTGEKVFLECVQDMDHENMFWYRQDPGLGLRLIYFSYDVKMKEKGDIPEGYSVSREKKERFSLILESASTNQTSMYLCASSPTSSSYNSPLHFGNGTRLTVT.

This clone was seen once. This chain links TRBV14 with TRBJ2-3; 11 nucleotides align to TRBD2. There are 15 residues in the CDR3. The germline gives CDR1 SGHDN, CDR2 FVKESK. Germline trimming cut 3 bases from V and 3 bases from J; bases unmatched to any gene: 2. The CDR3: CASSHSGRGTDTQYF. DNA for the CDR3: TGTGCCAGCAGCCATAGCGGGAGGGGAACAGATACGCAGTATTTT.

The chain recombines TRBV15 with TRBJ2-3; 8 nucleotides match TRBD2. There are 15 residues in the CDR3. Germline CDR1 is LNHNV and CDR2 is YYDKDF (reference sequence). After removal of 1 base from V and 6 bases from J, the junction contained 6 bases not matched to a gene. CDR3 sequence: CATSRARGGGDTQYF. DNA of the CDR3: TGTGCCACCAGCAGAGCTCGGGGGGGCGGGGATACGCAGTATTTT.

As DNA, the CDR3 is TGTGCCTGCCAGGGACTGAACACCGGGGAGCTGTTTTTT. Residues: CACQGLNTGELFF. The chain recombines TRBV30 with TRBJ2-2; possibly TRBD2 for D (6 bases). Trimming took 6 bases from V and 1 from J, leaving 9 bases between them. Germline V gene data show CDR1 as GTSNPN and CDR2 as SVGIG (reference sequence). This CDR3 region has 13 residues.

The V and J genes are TRBV11-3 and TRBJ2-3; D is perhaps TRBD2 (6 bases). The length of the CDR3 is 16 residues. Trimming took 1 base from V and 0 from J, leaving 11 bases between them. CDR1 is SGHNT and CDR2 is YENEEA in the germline V gene. The CDR3 here is CASSLGGGDSTDTQYF. In DNA form, the CDR3 reads TGTGCCAGCAGCTTAGGTGGCGGGGATAGCACAGATACGCAGTATTTT.

This sequence joins TRBV25-1 and TRBJ2-2; 9 nucleotides align to TRBD1. The V gene end was trimmed by 4 bases and the J gene end by 3 bases; junction bases not matched to a gene: 6. The CDR3 is made up of 16 amino acids. From germline, CDR1 is MGHDK and CDR2 SYGVNS. The CDR3 loop reads CASSALQGADTGELFF. The CDR3 DNA reads TGTGCCAGCAGTGCGTTACAGGGGGCGGACACCGGGGAGCTGTTTTTT.

V gene TRBV5-8 combines with J gene TRBJ1-6; 7 bases are a match to TRBD1. This CDR3 comprises 14 residues. Germline lookup yields CDR1 SGHTS and CDR2 YDEGEE. V dropped 4 bases and J dropped 5; count of bases not matched to a gene: 3. The DNA of the CDR3 is TGTGCCAGCAGCATAGGACAGGATAATTCACCCCTCCACTTT. This encodes CASSIGQDNSPLHF.

With respect to this clone: One end of the junction does not line up with germline, which may come from a read error. This chain links TRBV5-1 with TRBJ1-2, with D hard to call. This CDR3 is 15 amino acids long. Per germline, CDR1 SGHRS and CDR2 YFSETQ. CDR3 in DNA: TGCGCCAGCAGCTTGGCCGTAACGGGTGGTGGTGGCCACACCTTC. This sequence encodes CASSLAVTGGGGHTF.

The rearrangement uses TRBV19 and TRBJ2-7; D might be TRBD1 (6 bases). Trimming removed 5 bases from V and 0 bases from J, with 17 bases in between. CDR3 length equals 16 residues. The germline V gene has CDR1 LNHDA and CDR2 SQIVND (reference sequence). The CDR3 nucleotides are TGTGCCAGTAGTCCACACGGGACACCGAGCTCCTACGAGCAGTACTTC. Residues: CASSPHGTPSSYEQYF.

The chain couples TRBV28 to TRBJ2-2, with TRBD1 as a possible D gene (6 bases). The germline CDR1 and CDR2 sequences are MDHEN and SYDVKM. Trimming left V 6 bases short and J 6 bases short, with 14 bases between. The CDR3 consists of 14 residues. The CDR3 loop reads CASRLSTGPGELFF. CDR3 coding DNA: TGTGCCAGCAGACTATCGACAGGCCCCGGGGAGCTGTTTTTT.

The chain carries TRBV7-8 and TRBJ2-1, with 13 bases that match TRBD2. The germline CDR1 and CDR2 sequences are SGHVS and FQNEAQ. V shed 6 bases and J 0 bases; nucleotides not matched to a gene: 14. The CDR3 loop spans 20 amino acids. CDR3 nucleotides: TGTGCCAGCAGTCTTAACCCGGGACTAGCGGGATTGGCCTCCTACAATGAGCAGTTCTTC. Translated, it gives CASSLNPGLAGLASYNEQFF. The full variable domain, its missing parts supplied by reference TRBV7-8 and TRBJ2-1, is GAGVSQSPRYKVAKRGQDVALRCDPISGHVSLFWYQQALGQGPEFLTYFQNEAQLDKSGLPSDRFFAERPEGSVSTLKIQRTQQEDSAVYLCASSLNPGLAGLASYNEQFFGPGTRLTVL.

The chain joins TRBV7-9 to TRBJ1-2; weak D call: TRBD1 (6 bases). Per germline, CDR1 SEHNR and CDR2 FQNEAQ (reference sequence). CDR3 length equals 15 residues. V was pared by 1 base and J by 2 bases, with 11 bases between. The CDR3 is CASSLGVTGNYGYTF. For the CDR3, the DNA is TGTGCCAGCAGCTTAGGGGTGACAGGAAACTATGGCTACACCTTC.

V and J are TRBV7-9 and TRBJ1-1; no firm D call. V gave up 5 bases and J gave up 0 bases, with 19 bases separating them. This CDR3 is built from 17 residues. The germline CDR1 and CDR2 sequences are SEHNR and FQNEAQ (reference sequence). CDR3 residues: CASSPPNEGRVNTEAFF. CDR3 DNA sequence: TGTGCCAGCAGCCCACCGAATGAGGGAAGGGTGAACACTGAAGCTTTCTTT.

This clone has only one observation. V is TRBV5-3 and J is TRBJ2-7; TRBD2 might be the D (5 bases). TRBV5-3 is reported as an ORF; its role is uncertain. The CDR3 spans 15 residues. Trimming removed 5 bases from V and 0 bases from J, with 15 bases in between. Here the CDR3 reads CARRGAEVSSYEQYF. The CDR3 coding sequence is TGTGCCAGAAGGGGTGCGGAGGTCAGCTCCTACGAGCAGTACTTC.

This clone was detected only once. V and J are TRBV2 and TRBJ2-7; D remains ambiguous. Per germline, CDR1 SNHLY and CDR2 FYNNEI. The CDR3 is 11 amino acids. V lost 4 bases to trimming and J lost 11 bases, with 12 bases between them. CDR3 bases: TGTGCCAGCAGTGGTTGGGCAGAAGAGTACTTC. The encoded protein is CASSGWAEEYF.

V usage is TRBV10-3 and J usage is TRBJ2-1, with D perhaps matching TRBD1 (7 bases). The CDR3 runs 15 residues. CDR1 and CDR2 (germline): ENHRY, SYGVKD. Between the trimmed V and J ends, which lost 4 bases and 2 bases, there was a span of 12 bases. The CDR3, as DNA: TGTGCCATCAGTGCTGGAGGGGGCGCCTACAATGAGCAGTTCTTC. This codes for CAISAGGGAYNEQFF.

V gene TRBV30 combines with J gene TRBJ2-1; 8 bases are shared with TRBD2. CDR1 is GTSNPN and CDR2 is SVGIG in the germline V gene (reference sequence). V trimming: 1 base; J trimming: 7 bases; junction bases outside the gene matches: 12. The CDR3 extends over 16 amino acids. The CDR3 region has the DNA TGTGCCTGGAGTGATTGGAGTAGCGGGGTAACGAATGAGCAGTTCTTC. Encoded protein: CAWSDWSSGVTNEQFF.

The J gene is TRBJ2-3, the V gene TRBV2; D gene unclear. Germline V lookup: CDR1 SNHLY, CDR2 FYNNEI. Trimming left V 2 bases short and J 5 bases short, with 2 bases between. This CDR3 comprises 11 residues. The CDR3 loop is CASSELDTQYF. For the CDR3, the DNA is TGTGCCAGCAGTGAACTAGATACGCAGTATTTT.

This sequence joins TRBV28 and TRBJ2-7; a weak D match, TRBD2 (6 bases). The V end was cut by 1 base, the J end by 4 bases, with 14 bases between. This CDR3 spans 15 amino acids. Looked up from germline, CDR1 is MDHEN and CDR2 is SYDVKM. The CDR3 nucleotides read TGTGCCAGCAGTTTATCTCAGCGGGTCGGATACGAGCAGTACTTC. Its protein is CASSLSQRVGYEQYF.